This TCR beta chain was profiled in a study of cytomegalovirus exposure and HLA in healthy donors. From germline, CDR1 is SGHDN and CDR2 FVKESK. The CDR3 runs 11 residues. V gave up 2 bases and J gave up 5 bases, with 4 bases separating them. To note about this clone: Its cognate antigen is unknown.

This PCR relied on a set of 60 Vbeta primers and 13 Jbeta primers. Authors' analysis steps: In a later analysis, some 11 million of some 80 million unique beta chains occurred in at least two donors. Some clones are missing from TCRdb's copy, which holds only in-frame ones; the method was immunoSEQ multiplex PCR. Clonal size and the V and J genes are those of that table, whereas D and trimming came from the DNA. The sample has under 200,000 clones; more than 70% are singletons. Broader study findings: The majority of CMV-associated TCR beta chains were reported as apparently HLA-restricted in a later analysis. The authors considered a cluster of highly shared sequence variants likely to be a sequencing artifact.

The source material was PBMCs. This sequence originates from a woman aged 50 to 60 in good health and CMV-seropositive. The chain recombines TRBV14 with TRBJ2-7; D call uncertain. CDR3 coding DNA: TGTGCCAGCAGCCAATATCACGAGCAGTACTTC. It codes for CASSQYHEQYF.